These T cell receptor beta chains were read from a single sample in a study of blood T cells in healthy people across ages. A single record per CDR3 protein comes from TCRdb applying MiXCR to the 5' RACE reads. The profile shows about 1.4 million distinct CDR3 sequences, 55% to 75% of them singletons. The sequenced material came from blood. The origin of the receptors is a young man in good health. CDR3s include the opening cysteine and the closing phenylalanine or tryptophan. Each record gives: CDR3 DNA, CDR3 protein, V gene, J gene, D gene, clone size. The D gene is left open where the match is weak. The size of a clone is reported for some rows only, either as once, few or many, or as a class for expanded clones.

DNA: TGTGCCAGCAGAGTGGGACAGGGGGTCCAAGAGACCCAGTACTTC
CDR3: CASRVGQGVQETQYF
V: TRBV12-3/TRBV12-4
J: TRBJ2-5
D: TRBD1
size: .

DNA: TGCAGCGTCGGTTCATCAGCGGGGGTCACAGATACGCAGTATTTT
CDR3: CSVGSSAGVTDTQYF
V: TRBV29-1
J: TRBJ2-3
D: TRBD2
size: .

DNA: TGCAGTGCTTCCGGGACTAGCGGGGGGACTAGCACAGATACGCAGTATTTT
CDR3: CSASGTSGGTSTDTQYF
V: TRBV20-1
J: TRBJ2-3
D: TRBD2
size: .

DNA: TGTGCCAGCAGCTCCGGGGACAGTAACTATGGCTACACCTTC
CDR3: CASSSGDSNYGYTF
V: TRBV11-2
J: TRBJ1-2
D: TRBD1
size: .

DNA: TGTGCCAGCAGCTTAGAGGTAGCGGGAGGGCTCCTCTTCGACAATGAGCAGTTCTTC
CDR3: CASSLEVAGGLLFDNEQFF
V: TRBV7-9
J: TRBJ2-1
D: TRBD2
size: few

DNA: TGCGCCAGCAGCCAAGTCCACACGGGACAGGGGATCTACGAGCAGTACTTC
CDR3: CASSQVHTGQGIYEQYF
V: TRBV4-1
J: TRBJ2-7
D: TRBD1
size: .

DNA: TGTGCCAGCAGTCCGAAGGCCAGGGACAGATTAAGCTCCTACGAGCAGTACTTC
CDR3: CASSPKARDRLSSYEQYF
V: TRBV12-3/TRBV12-4
J: TRBJ2-7
D: TRBD1
size: .

DNA: TGCGCCAGCAGCCAAGAGACTGGGACCGGGGTTTACGAGCAGTACTTC
CDR3: CASSQETGTGVYEQYF
V: TRBV4-1
J: TRBJ2-7
D: .
size: .

DNA: TGTGCCAGCAGTTTCAAACGGACCGCATCGACTTACGAGCAGTACTTC
CDR3: CASSFKRTASTYEQYF
V: TRBV28
J: TRBJ2-7
D: .
size: .

DNA: TGTGCCAGCAGCCAAGCGACGAGACTAGCGGAAGACTACGAGCAGTACTTC
CDR3: CASSQATRLAEDYEQYF
V: TRBV3-1
J: TRBJ2-7
D: TRBD2
size: .

DNA: TGTGCCAGCACCACTCAGCCGAATGAGCAGTTCTTC
CDR3: CASTTQPNEQFF
V: TRBV12-3/TRBV12-4
J: TRBJ2-1
D: .
size: few

DNA: TGCAGCGCCGGACCTCGGGGGTACCAAGAGACCCAGTACTTC
CDR3: CSAGPRGYQETQYF
V: TRBV29-1
J: TRBJ2-5
D: .
size: .

DNA: TGTGCCAGCAGTTACCAGGGACCCCAGCCCCAGCATTTT
CDR3: CASSYQGPQPQHF
V: TRBV6-2/TRBV6-3
J: TRBJ1-5
D: .
size: .

DNA: TGTGCCAGCAGTTTAGCGCCCGCGTGGTTAGCGGGAGGTCAGGATGTGCAGTTCTTC
CDR3: CASSLAPAWLAGGQDVQFF
V: TRBV12-3/TRBV12-4
J: TRBJ2-1
D: TRBD2
size: .

DNA: TGCAGTGCTAGAAAATCCCAGGGGACTGAAGCTTTCTTT
CDR3: CSARKSQGTEAFF
V: TRBV20-1
J: TRBJ1-1
D: .
size: few

DNA: TGTGCCAGCAGCTCCCGCCTGGGTAGCGGCCTTGACGATGAGCAGTTCTTC
CDR3: CASSSRLGSGLDDEQFF
V: TRBV7-9
J: TRBJ2-1
D: .
size: .

DNA: TGTGCCAGCAGATTGACAGGGAGCAGGGAGACCCAGTACTTC
CDR3: CASRLTGSRETQYF
V: TRBV6-5
J: TRBJ2-5
D: TRBD1
size: .

DNA: TGTGCCATCAGTGTCACAGTAGGGACTAACACAGATACGCAGTATTTT
CDR3: CAISVTVGTNTDTQYF
V: TRBV10-3
J: TRBJ2-3
D: TRBD2
size: few

DNA: TGTGCCAGCAGTTTTAACTTCGGGGGACAGGGGAGCTATGGCTACACCTTC
CDR3: CASSFNFGGQGSYGYTF
V: TRBV28
J: TRBJ1-2
D: TRBD1
size: .

DNA: TGCAGCGTTGCGACAGGGGGGGGATTGCCCCAGCATTTT
CDR3: CSVATGGGLPQHF
V: TRBV29-1
J: TRBJ1-5
D: TRBD1
size: .

DNA: TGTGCCAGCAGCCCCCCGGGACCTTACTGGAATGAGCAGTTCTTC
CDR3: CASSPPGPYWNEQFF
V: TRBV7-9
J: TRBJ2-1
D: .
size: .

DNA: TGTGCCAGCAGAGAGCCAGGGATGGGTTACGAAGCTTTCTTT
CDR3: CASREPGMGYEAFF
V: TRBV6-2/TRBV6-3
J: TRBJ1-1
D: .
size: .

DNA: TGTGCCAGCAGCCAAGCCGCTGGGGCCAACGTCCTGACTTTC
CDR3: CASSQAAGANVLTF
V: TRBV3-1
J: TRBJ2-6
D: .
size: .

DNA: TGCAGCGTTGGTCTCTTCGTCGGCGAGCAGTACTTC
CDR3: CSVGLFVGEQYF
V: TRBV29-1
J: TRBJ2-7
D: .
size: few

DNA: TGTGCCAGCAGTTCTCCGGGGGGGGCCGGACTAGCGGGGGTCTACAATGAGCAGTTCTTC
CDR3: CASSSPGGAGLAGVYNEQFF
V: TRBV6-2/TRBV6-3
J: TRBJ2-1
D: TRBD2
size: .

DNA: TGTGCCAGCAGCGCAACCGGGGGCGTGGGGCATCAGCCCCAGCATTTT
CDR3: CASSATGGVGHQPQHF
V: TRBV5-5
J: TRBJ1-5
D: .
size: .

DNA: TGTGCCACCGTCGGGGAGACCCAGTACTTC
CDR3: CATVGETQYF
V: TRBV25-1
J: TRBJ2-5
D: .
size: .

DNA: TGTGCCAGCAGACCCATGGGGGAGGGCCCCCGCGACTTCCTGCAGCATTTT
CDR3: CASRPMGEGPRDFLQHF
V: TRBV27
J: TRBJ1-5
D: .
size: .

DNA: TGCAGTGCCTCGCTAGGACTAGCGGGAGAATCTGAGCAGTTCTTC
CDR3: CSASLGLAGESEQFF
V: TRBV20-1
J: TRBJ2-1
D: TRBD2
size: .

DNA: TGTGCCAGCAGTTACCCAGCCCTGGGCGCTGAAGCTTTCTTT
CDR3: CASSYPALGAEAFF
V: TRBV6-2/TRBV6-3
J: TRBJ1-1
D: .
size: few

DNA: TGCAGTGCTAGAGAGACAGGGGGGAACACTGAAGCTTTCTTT
CDR3: CSARETGGNTEAFF
V: TRBV20-1
J: TRBJ1-1
D: TRBD1
size: .

DNA: TGTGCCAGCAGTGATCTGGGAGGGAACTATGGCTACACCTTC
CDR3: CASSDLGGNYGYTF
V: TRBV2
J: TRBJ1-2
D: .
size: .

DNA: TGTGCCAGCAGCGTAGTAAGCCGGGACCCCTATGGCTACACCTTC
CDR3: CASSVVSRDPYGYTF
V: TRBV9
J: TRBJ1-2
D: .
size: .

DNA: TGTGCCAGCATGGGGGAACTAAACTATGGCTACACCTTC
CDR3: CASMGELNYGYTF
V: TRBV28
J: TRBJ1-2
D: .
size: .

DNA: TGTGCCAGCAGTGAAGACAACTTGAATTCTTACGAGCAGTACTTC
CDR3: CASSEDNLNSYEQYF
V: TRBV2
J: TRBJ2-7
D: .
size: .

DNA: TGCAGTGCTAGAAAGGCAGGGGAGCGCGAGCAGTACTTC
CDR3: CSARKAGEREQYF
V: TRBV20-1
J: TRBJ2-7
D: .
size: .

DNA: TGCGCCAGCAGCCACTTGGTCGGGCCAGATACGCAGTATTTT
CDR3: CASSHLVGPDTQYF
V: TRBV4-1
J: TRBJ2-3
D: .
size: few

DNA: TGTGCCAGCAGCGTGACAGGAGCGTACCAAGAGACCCAGTACTTC
CDR3: CASSVTGAYQETQYF
V: TRBV9
J: TRBJ2-5
D: .
size: .

DNA: TGCAGCGTTGAAGTTGTGGGGGATGCCTACGAGCAGTACTTC
CDR3: CSVEVVGDAYEQYF
V: TRBV29-1
J: TRBJ2-7
D: .
size: .

DNA: TGCGCCAGCAGCCAAGATGGACAGGGGCTCTCCTACGAGCAGTACTTC
CDR3: CASSQDGQGLSYEQYF
V: TRBV4-1
J: TRBJ2-7
D: TRBD1
size: .

DNA: TGTGCCAGCTCGTATCCTTCACCCCTCCACTTT
CDR3: CASSYPSPLHF
V: TRBV6-2/TRBV6-3
J: TRBJ1-6
D: .
size: .

DNA: TGTGCCAGGGGGAAGGCCCTAATAACGTATGGCTACACCTTC
CDR3: CARGKALITYGYTF
V: TRBV3-1
J: TRBJ1-2
D: .
size: .

DNA: TGTGCCAGCAATGTAAAGGGGTCCAATGAGCAGTTCTTC
CDR3: CASNVKGSNEQFF
V: TRBV12-3/TRBV12-4
J: TRBJ2-1
D: .
size: .

DNA: TGCAGCGTTGATCAGAGGGGTGCGGAGACCCAGTACTTC
CDR3: CSVDQRGAETQYF
V: TRBV29-1
J: TRBJ2-5
D: .
size: .

DNA: TGTGCCAGCAGCCCTGCGGGGAGCTCCTACGAGCAGTACTTC
CDR3: CASSPAGSSYEQYF
V: TRBV7-2
J: TRBJ2-7
D: .
size: .

DNA: TGTGCCAGCACTCGCGGCGCTGAAGCTTTCTTT
CDR3: CASTRGAEAFF
V: TRBV28
J: TRBJ1-1
D: .
size: .

DNA: TGTGCCAGCAGCCCGCTAGCGGGGGGCTACCAAGAGACCCAGTACTTC
CDR3: CASSPLAGGYQETQYF
V: TRBV7-2
J: TRBJ2-5
D: TRBD2
size: .

DNA: TGTGTCAGTCAAACCGGGACAGGCTCCTACGAGCAGTACTTC
CDR3: CVSQTGTGSYEQYF
V: TRBV28
J: TRBJ2-7
D: TRBD1
size: .

DNA: TGCAGTGCCAAGACTAGCCAGGAGCAGTTCTTC
CDR3: CSAKTSQEQFF
V: TRBV20-1
J: TRBJ2-1
D: TRBD2
size: few

DNA: TGCAGTGCTACCCCGATAGTACAGTCTGGAAACACCATATATTTT
CDR3: CSATPIVQSGNTIYF
V: TRBV20-1
J: TRBJ1-3
D: .
size: .

DNA: TGTGCCAGCAGTTGGCAGCAAGAGACCCAGTACTTC
CDR3: CASSWQQETQYF
V: TRBV28
J: TRBJ2-5
D: .
size: .

DNA: TGCAGTGCTAGAGATCCGGGCACCGGGGATTACGAGCAGTACTTC
CDR3: CSARDPGTGDYEQYF
V: TRBV20-1
J: TRBJ2-7
D: .
size: .

DNA: TGTGCCAGCCGATCGACTTCTGGAAACACCATATATTTT
CDR3: CASRSTSGNTIYF
V: TRBV27
J: TRBJ1-3
D: .
size: .

DNA: TGTGCCAGCAGTTACGTCCCGGGACAGGGGATGAACACTGAAGCTTTCTTT
CDR3: CASSYVPGQGMNTEAFF
V: TRBV6-2/TRBV6-3
J: TRBJ1-1
D: TRBD1
size: .

DNA: TGTGCCAGCAGGGGAGGGACTACAAATTCACCCCTCCACTTT
CDR3: CASRGGTTNSPLHF
V: TRBV2
J: TRBJ1-6
D: .
size: many